The TCR beta chain under discussion was sequenced for a study of cytomegalovirus exposure and HLA in healthy donors. Background on the study: Assignment to the Caucasian-associated ancestry cluster applied to approximately 80% of the approximately 360 genotyped donors.

Findings and caveats of the study: Cytomegalovirus-associated TCR beta chains were listed, numbering 150 to 200. In a later analysis, CMV-associated beta chains were mostly HLA-associated, it appeared.

A remark on this clone: Its antigen remains unidentified.

V lost 5 bases, J lost 4 bases, and 20 bases lay in between. Germline V gene data show CDR1 as MNHNY and CDR2 as SVGAGI (reference sequence). This CDR3 comprises 16 residues. PCR involved 60 Vbeta and 13 Jbeta primers. The protocol was immunoSEQ multiplex PCR, while the TCRdb copy is restricted to in-frame clones and leaves out a portion. The sample carries 40,000 or so clones, 66% recorded once. The chain combines TRBV6-6 with TRBJ2-5, with D possibly being TRBD2 (5 bases). Sequencing was performed on PBMCs. This TCR was recovered from a man aged 50 or older in good health and CMV-seropositive. The CDR3 is CASSLMSGEAPETQYF. The CDR3 nucleotides are TGTGCCAGCAGTCTCATGAGCGGTGAAGCCCCAGAGACCCAGTACTTC.